In this sample, the clone carrying this T cell receptor (beta chain) turned up a few times. Its cognate antigen is unknown. Sequence data for DNA of cultured CD4+ T cells were generated by the Oncomine TCR Beta short-read assay. MiXCR, run by TCRdb on the PCR reads, gives a single entry per CDR3 protein. The sample carries some 12,000 distinct CDR3 sequences, roughly 60% recorded once. This entry comes from a study of vaccination and CD4 T cells after COVID-19. Study at large: Overlapping peptides of the spike proteins of SARS-CoV-2, HCoV-NL63, HCoV-OC43 and HCoV-229E were used for cell stimulation.

The CDR3 length is 17 residues. Trimming at V came to 2 bases and at J to 0 bases, leaving 8 bases not matched to a gene. Germline V gene sequence: CDR1 SGHNT, CDR2 YYREEE (reference sequence). Treatment reported: approximately 11-day PBMC culture with coronavirus spike peptide pools or control peptides (ViraFEST assay). The receptor's source is a human donor who had recovered from COVID-19. This chain joins TRBV5-4 and TRBJ2-1, with 7 bases identical to TRBD1. Sequenced: CD4+ T cells from blood, cultured in vitro. The CDR3 sequence: CASSFGLDRNSYNEQFF. CDR3 coding DNA: TGTGCCAGCAGCTTCGGCCTGGACAGGAACTCCTACAATGAGCAGTTCTTC.